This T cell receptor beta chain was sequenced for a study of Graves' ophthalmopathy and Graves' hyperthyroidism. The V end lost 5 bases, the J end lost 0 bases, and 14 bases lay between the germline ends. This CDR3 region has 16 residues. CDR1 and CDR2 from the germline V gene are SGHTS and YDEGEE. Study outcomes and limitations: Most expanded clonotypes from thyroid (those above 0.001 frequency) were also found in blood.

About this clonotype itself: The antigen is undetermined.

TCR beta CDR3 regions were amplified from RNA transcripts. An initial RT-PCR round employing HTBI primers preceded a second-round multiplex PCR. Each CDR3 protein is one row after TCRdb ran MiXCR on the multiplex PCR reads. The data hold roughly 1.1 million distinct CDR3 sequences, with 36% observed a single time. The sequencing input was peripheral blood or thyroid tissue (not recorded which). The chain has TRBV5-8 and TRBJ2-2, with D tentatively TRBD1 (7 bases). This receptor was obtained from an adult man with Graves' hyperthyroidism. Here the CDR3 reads CASREGQIANTGELFF. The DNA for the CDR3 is TGTGCCAGCAGGGAGGGACAGATCGCGAACACCGGGGAGCTGTTTTTT. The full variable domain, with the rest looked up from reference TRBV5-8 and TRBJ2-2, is EAGVTQSPTHLIKTRGQQATLRCSPISGHTSVYWYQQALGLGLQFLLWYDEGEERNRGNFPPRFSGRQFPNYSSELNVNALELEDSALYLCASREGQIANTGELFFGEGSRLTVL.